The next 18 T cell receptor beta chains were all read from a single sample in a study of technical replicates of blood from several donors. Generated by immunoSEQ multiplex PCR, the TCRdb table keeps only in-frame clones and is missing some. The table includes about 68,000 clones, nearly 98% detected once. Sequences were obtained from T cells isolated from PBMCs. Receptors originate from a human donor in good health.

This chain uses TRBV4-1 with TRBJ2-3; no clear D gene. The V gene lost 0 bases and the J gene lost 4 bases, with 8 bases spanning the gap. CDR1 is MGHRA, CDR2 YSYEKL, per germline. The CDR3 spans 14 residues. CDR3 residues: CASSQEGGADTQYF. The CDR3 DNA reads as TGCGCCAGCAGCCAAGAGGGTGGAGCAGATACGCAGTATTTT.

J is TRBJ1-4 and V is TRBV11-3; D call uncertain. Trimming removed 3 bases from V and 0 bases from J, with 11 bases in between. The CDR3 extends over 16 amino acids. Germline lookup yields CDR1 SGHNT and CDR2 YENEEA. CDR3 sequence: CASSFWGVATNEKLFF. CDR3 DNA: TGTGCCAGCAGCTTTTGGGGAGTTGCAACTAATGAAAAACTGTTTTTT.

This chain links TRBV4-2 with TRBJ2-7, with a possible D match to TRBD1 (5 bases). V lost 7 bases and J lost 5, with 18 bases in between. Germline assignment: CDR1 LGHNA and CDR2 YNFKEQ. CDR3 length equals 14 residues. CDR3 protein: CASNNPGMADEQYF. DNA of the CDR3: TGTGCCAGCAATAACCCAGGGATGGCGGACGAGCAGTACTTC.

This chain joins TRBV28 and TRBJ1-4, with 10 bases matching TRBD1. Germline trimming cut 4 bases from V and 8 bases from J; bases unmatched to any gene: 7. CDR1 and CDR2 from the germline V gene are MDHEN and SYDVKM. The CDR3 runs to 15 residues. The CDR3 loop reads CASSSTGGVGEKLFF. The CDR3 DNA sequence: TGTGCCAGCAGTTCGACAGGGGGCGTAGGGGAAAAACTGTTTTTT.

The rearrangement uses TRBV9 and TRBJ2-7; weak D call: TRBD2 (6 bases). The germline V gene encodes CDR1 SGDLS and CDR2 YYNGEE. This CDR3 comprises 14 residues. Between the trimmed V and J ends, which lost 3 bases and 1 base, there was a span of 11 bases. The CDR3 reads CASSGGGQSYEQYF. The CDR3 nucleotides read TGTGCCAGCAGCGGTGGAGGGCAGTCCTACGAGCAGTACTTC. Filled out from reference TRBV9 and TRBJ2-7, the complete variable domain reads DSGVTQTPKHLITATGQRVTLRCSPRSGDLSVYWYQQSLDQGLQFLIQYYNGEERAKGNILERFSAQQFPDLHSELNLSSLELGDSALYFCASSGGGQSYEQYFGPGTRLTVT.

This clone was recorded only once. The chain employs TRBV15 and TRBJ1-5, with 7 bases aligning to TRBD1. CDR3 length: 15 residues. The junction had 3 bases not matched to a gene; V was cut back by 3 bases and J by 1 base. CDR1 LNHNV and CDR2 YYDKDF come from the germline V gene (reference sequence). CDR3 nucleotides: TGTGCCACCAGCAGGACAGGGTTCAGCAATCAGCCCCAGCATTTT. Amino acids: CATSRTGFSNQPQHF.

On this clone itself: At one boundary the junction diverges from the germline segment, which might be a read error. As DNA, the CDR3 is TGTGCCAGCAGTAGAGTCCTTCCCTTTAATGAAAAACTGTTTTTT. It encodes CASSRVLPFNEKLFF. The rearrangement uses TRBV19 and TRBJ1-4; no reliable D call. There are 15 residues in the CDR3. Germline CDR1 is LNHDA and CDR2 is SQIVND (reference sequence).

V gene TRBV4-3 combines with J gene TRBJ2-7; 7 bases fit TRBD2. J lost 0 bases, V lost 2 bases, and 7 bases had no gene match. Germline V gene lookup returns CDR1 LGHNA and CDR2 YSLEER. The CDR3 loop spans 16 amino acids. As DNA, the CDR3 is TGCGCCAGCAGCCAATGGGTAGCGGGCCCCTCCTACGAGCAGTACTTC. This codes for CASSQWVAGPSYEQYF.

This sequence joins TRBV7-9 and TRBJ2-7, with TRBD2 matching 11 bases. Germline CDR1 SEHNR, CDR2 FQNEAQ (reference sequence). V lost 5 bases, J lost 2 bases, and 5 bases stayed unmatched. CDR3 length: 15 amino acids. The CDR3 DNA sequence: TGTGCCAGCAGCCCATCGGGACTAGCGGCCTACGAGCAGTACTTC. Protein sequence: CASSPSGLAAYEQYF.

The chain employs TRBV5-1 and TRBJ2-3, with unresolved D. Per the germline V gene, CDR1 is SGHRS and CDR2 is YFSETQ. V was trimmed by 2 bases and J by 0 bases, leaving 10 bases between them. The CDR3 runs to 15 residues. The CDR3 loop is CASSLSATSTDTQYF. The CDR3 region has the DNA TGCGCCAGCAGCTTAAGCGCAACTAGCACAGATACGCAGTATTTT.

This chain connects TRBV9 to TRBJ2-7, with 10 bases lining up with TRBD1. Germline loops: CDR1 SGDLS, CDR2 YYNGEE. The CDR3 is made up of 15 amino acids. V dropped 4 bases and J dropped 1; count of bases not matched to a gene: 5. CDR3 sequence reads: CASSSTGGGSYEQYF. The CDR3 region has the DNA TGTGCCAGCAGCTCGACAGGGGGCGGGTCCTACGAGCAGTACTTC. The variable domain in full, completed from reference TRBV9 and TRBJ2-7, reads DSGVTQTPKHLITATGQRVTLRCSPRSGDLSVYWYQQSLDQGLQFLIQYYNGEERAKGNILERFSAQQFPDLHSELNLSSLELGDSALYFCASSSTGGGSYEQYFGPGTRLTVT.

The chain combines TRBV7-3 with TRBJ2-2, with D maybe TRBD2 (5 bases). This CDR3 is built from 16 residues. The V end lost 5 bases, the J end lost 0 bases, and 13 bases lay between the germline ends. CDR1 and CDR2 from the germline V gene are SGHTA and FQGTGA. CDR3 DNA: TGTGCCAGCAGCACGACCGGACTCGCGAACACCGGGGAGCTGTTTTTT. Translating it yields CASSTTGLANTGELFF.

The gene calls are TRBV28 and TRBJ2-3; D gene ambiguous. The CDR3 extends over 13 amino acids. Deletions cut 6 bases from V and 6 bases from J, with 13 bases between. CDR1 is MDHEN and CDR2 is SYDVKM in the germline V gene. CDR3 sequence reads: CASRLPRVDTQYF. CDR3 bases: TGTGCCAGCAGACTTCCTCGGGTGGATACGCAGTATTTT.

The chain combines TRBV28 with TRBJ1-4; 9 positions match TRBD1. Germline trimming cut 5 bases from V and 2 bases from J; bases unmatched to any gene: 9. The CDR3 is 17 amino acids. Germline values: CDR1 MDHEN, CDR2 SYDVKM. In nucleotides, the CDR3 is TGTGCCAGCAGTGGGACAGGGTTGGTAGTGACTAATGAAAAACTGTTTTTT. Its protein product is CASSGTGLVVTNEKLFF.

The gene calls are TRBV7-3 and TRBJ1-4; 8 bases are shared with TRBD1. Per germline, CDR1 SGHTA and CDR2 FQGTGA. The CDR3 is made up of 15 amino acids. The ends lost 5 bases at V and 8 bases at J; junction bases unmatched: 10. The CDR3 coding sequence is TGTGCCAGCAGCCTGACAGGGGCGCTAGGGGAAAAACTGTTTTTT. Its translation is CASSLTGALGEKLFF.

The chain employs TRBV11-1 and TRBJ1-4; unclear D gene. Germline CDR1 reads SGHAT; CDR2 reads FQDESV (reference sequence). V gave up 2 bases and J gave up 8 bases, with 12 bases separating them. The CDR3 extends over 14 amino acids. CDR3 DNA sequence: TGTGCCAGCAGCTTAAGAGGGCCAAGGGAAAAACTGTTTTTT. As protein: CASSLRGPREKLFF.

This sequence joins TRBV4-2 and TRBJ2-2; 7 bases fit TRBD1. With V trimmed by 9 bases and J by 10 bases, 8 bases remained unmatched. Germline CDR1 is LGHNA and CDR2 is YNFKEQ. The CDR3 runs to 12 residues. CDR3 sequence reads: CARNDRVAELFF. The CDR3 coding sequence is TGTGCCAGGAACGACAGGGTGGCGGAGCTGTTTTTT.

For the CDR3, the DNA is TGTGCCAGCAGCCTAGGACTAGGCCCGGGCAGGGGCGAGCAGTACTTC. This gives the protein CASSLGLGPGRGEQYF. J is TRBJ2-7 and V is TRBV7-3; TRBD2 might be the D (7 bases). The length of the CDR3 is 16 residues. The germline V and J ends were trimmed by 5 bases and 6 bases, with 23 bases remaining between them. CDR1 and CDR2 (germline): SGHTA, FQGTGA.